A single sample is the source of the 16 T cell receptor beta chains below, sequenced in a study of blood T cell repertoires in COVID-19. Data came from immunoSEQ multiplex PCR; TCRdb stores just in-frame clones and leaves some out. The table lists approximately 230,000 clones, about 86% of them singletons. Sequencing was performed on PBMCs or T cells enriched from blood (not recorded which). The receptors come from a woman aged 50 to 65 with acute COVID-19.

The chain uses TRBV7-9 and TRBJ2-5; 10 positions agree with TRBD1. The J segment lost 2 bases and the V segment lost 5 bases, leaving 8 bases of the junction unmatched. Germline CDR1 SEHNR, CDR2 FQNEAQ (reference sequence). The CDR3 extends over 16 amino acids. The chain's CDR3 is CASSPRTGGTQETQYF. CDR3 DNA: TGTGCCAGCAGCCCACGGACAGGGGGAACGCAAGAGACCCAGTACTTC.

V gene TRBV24-1 combines with J gene TRBJ2-3; 7 nucleotides match TRBD2. The germline V gene encodes CDR1 KGHDR and CDR2 SFDVKD. The V gene end was trimmed by 4 bases and the J gene end by 5 bases; junction bases not matched to a gene: 17. The CDR3 has 18 residues. CDR3 DNA: TGTGCCACCAGTGAGTGGGCCGGGACTACCTCTCGGCAAGATACGCAGTATTTT. Its translation: CATSEWAGTTSRQDTQYF.

The chain links TRBV19 to TRBJ2-2; 8 bases are shared with TRBD1. The CDR3 totals 15 residues. The germline V gene has CDR1 LNHDA and CDR2 SQIVND (reference sequence). After removal of 7 bases from V and 0 bases from J, the junction contained 4 bases not matched to a gene. CDR3 nucleotides: TGTGCCAGTAATGACAGGGGACCGAACACCGGGGAGCTGTTTTTT. Translation gives CASNDRGPNTGELFF.

This chain uses TRBV10-1 with TRBJ1-5; D gene uncertain. Trimming removed 3 bases at V and 0 bases at J, with 15 bases between. The CDR3 loop spans 17 amino acids. Per germline, CDR1 WNHNN and CDR2 SYGVQD (reference sequence). CDR3: CASSEGSKSSSNQPQHF. CDR3 nucleotides: TGCGCCAGCAGTGAAGGGAGTAAGTCCTCTAGCAATCAGCCCCAGCATTTT.

This clone has only one observation. The CDR3: CASGQGEPYTF. The CDR3 DNA reads TGTGCCAGTGGACAGGGTGAGCCCTACACCTTC. V is TRBV6-5 and J is TRBJ1-2; 8 bases fit TRBD1. With 9 bases clipped from V and 10 bases from J, the junction kept 7 bases outside the gene matches. The CDR3 has 11 residues. CDR1 is MNHEY and CDR2 is SVGAGI in the germline V gene.

The chain links TRBV2 to TRBJ2-7; 11 positions match TRBD1. Germline values: CDR1 SNHLY, CDR2 FYNNEI. Trimming at V came to 7 bases and at J to 4 bases, leaving 6 bases not matched to a gene. The CDR3 is 14 residues long. CDR3 residues: CASTHGQGAYEQYF. The CDR3 nucleotides are TGTGCCAGCACCCATGGACAGGGGGCGTACGAGCAGTACTTC.

The chain uses TRBV6-2 or TRBV6-3 and TRBJ2-4, with no clear D. V lost 5 bases and J 7 bases, leaving 15 bases between the germline ends. The CDR3 has 14 amino acids. CDR1 is MNHEY, CDR2 SVGEGT, per germline. DNA of the CDR3: TGTGCCAGCAGTGACCTAACAAGGAGCAACATTCAGTACTTC. Protein sequence: CASSDLTRSNIQYF.

The chain combines TRBV5-4 with TRBJ2-2; TRBD1 might be the D (6 bases). V lost 5 bases and J lost 2, with 13 bases in between. This CDR3 region has 15 residues. The germline CDR1 and CDR2 sequences are SGHNT and YYREEE (reference sequence). The CDR3: CASRLNRVNTGELFF. The CDR3 DNA follows: TGTGCCAGCAGACTGAACAGGGTAAACACCGGGGAGCTGTTTTTT. The whole variable domain, filled in from reference TRBV5-4 and TRBJ2-2, reads ETGVTQSPTHLIKTRGQQVTLRCSSQSGHNTVSWYQQALGQGPQFIFQYYREEENGRGNFPPRFSGLQFPNYSSELNVNALELDDSALYLCASRLNRVNTGELFFGEGSRLTVL.

The genes are TRBV12-3 or TRBV12-4 and TRBJ1-6; D possibly corresponds to TRBD1 (6 bases). Trimming shortened V by 5 bases and J by 5 bases, and 7 bases separated the two germline ends. This CDR3 is 13 amino acids long. In nucleotides, the CDR3 is TGTGCCAGCAGTCGGACAGATAATTCACCCCTCCACTTT. The encoded protein is CASSRTDNSPLHF.

In this sample, this clone turned up many times. The V gene is TRBV19, the J gene TRBJ1-2, with 9 bases that match TRBD1. The germline V gene encodes CDR1 LNHDA and CDR2 SQIVND (reference sequence). This CDR3 region has 15 residues. The trim removed 7 bases at V and 4 bases at J, leaving 10 bases unmatched. The CDR3 protein is CASTSPGTGPYGYTF. CDR3 DNA sequence: TGTGCCAGTACCAGTCCCGGGACAGGGCCCTATGGCTACACCTTC.

V and J are TRBV9 and TRBJ2-5; the match to TRBD1 covers 7 bases. The CDR3 has 15 residues. Trimming cost V 0 bases and J 4 bases; bases outside gene matches: 6. The germline V gene has CDR1 SGDLS and CDR2 YYNGEE. For the CDR3, the DNA is TGTGCCAGCAGCGTAGAGGGACAGTCGGCAGAGACCCAGTACTTC. This codes for CASSVEGQSAETQYF.

This chain uses TRBV28 with TRBJ1-2; TRBD1 aligns across 7 bases. Trimming at V came to 2 bases and at J to 6 bases, leaving 9 bases not matched to a gene. Germline loops: CDR1 MDHEN, CDR2 SYDVKM. The CDR3 totals 15 residues. The CDR3 region is CASSLVGWQGDGYTF. CDR3 DNA sequence: TGTGCCAGCAGTTTAGTCGGTTGGCAGGGGGATGGCTACACCTTC.

V and J are TRBV12-3 or TRBV12-4 and TRBJ2-7; TRBD1 agrees at 7 bases. With V trimmed by 6 bases and J by 2 bases, 4 bases remained unmatched. This CDR3 comprises 13 residues. CDR3 bases: TGTGCCAGCAGAAACGACAGGGCCTACGAGCAGTACTTC. Protein: CASRNDRAYEQYF.

This chain links TRBV6-2 or TRBV6-3 with TRBJ1-5; 10 bases are shared with TRBD1. Germline CDR1 reads MNHEY; CDR2 reads SVGEGT. CDR3 size: 16 residues. The J segment lost 7 bases and the V segment lost 7 bases, leaving 13 bases of the junction unmatched. CDR3 sequence: CASTPQPGQGIQPQHF. CDR3 nucleotide sequence: TGTGCCAGCACCCCCCAACCGGGACAGGGGATCCAGCCCCAGCATTTT.

In this sample, this clone turned up a few times. The genes are TRBV19 and TRBJ1-2; 8 bases agree with TRBD1. The germline CDR1 and CDR2 sequences are LNHDA and SQIVND (reference sequence). CDR3 length: 13 amino acids. J was trimmed by 0 bases and V by 6 bases; bases with no gene match: 0. CDR3 region: CASRQGANYGYTF. DNA of the CDR3: TGTGCCAGTAGACAGGGGGCTAACTATGGCTACACCTTC.

The chain recombines TRBV27 with TRBJ2-7; 9 bases are shared with TRBD1. V lost 8 bases to trimming and J lost 7 bases; unmatched junction nucleotides: 9. The CDR3 is made up of 13 amino acids. The germline V gene encodes CDR1 MNHEY and CDR2 SMNVEV (reference sequence). CDR3 region: CASLDRGGREQYF. Here the CDR3 DNA reads TGTGCCAGCCTGGACAGGGGAGGTCGAGAGCAGTACTTC.